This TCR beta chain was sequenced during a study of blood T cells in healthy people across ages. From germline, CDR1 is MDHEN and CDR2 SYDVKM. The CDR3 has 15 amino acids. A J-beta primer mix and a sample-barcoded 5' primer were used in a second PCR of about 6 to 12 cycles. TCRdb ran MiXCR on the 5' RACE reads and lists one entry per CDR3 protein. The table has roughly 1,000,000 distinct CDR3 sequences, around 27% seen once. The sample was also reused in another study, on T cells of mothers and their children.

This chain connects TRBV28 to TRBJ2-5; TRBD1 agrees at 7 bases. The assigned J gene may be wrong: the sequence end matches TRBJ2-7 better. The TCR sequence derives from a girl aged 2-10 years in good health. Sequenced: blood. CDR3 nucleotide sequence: TGTGCCAGCAGTTTCCAGAACAGGGGCGTCTACGAGCAGTACTTC. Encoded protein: CASSFQNRGVYEQYF.